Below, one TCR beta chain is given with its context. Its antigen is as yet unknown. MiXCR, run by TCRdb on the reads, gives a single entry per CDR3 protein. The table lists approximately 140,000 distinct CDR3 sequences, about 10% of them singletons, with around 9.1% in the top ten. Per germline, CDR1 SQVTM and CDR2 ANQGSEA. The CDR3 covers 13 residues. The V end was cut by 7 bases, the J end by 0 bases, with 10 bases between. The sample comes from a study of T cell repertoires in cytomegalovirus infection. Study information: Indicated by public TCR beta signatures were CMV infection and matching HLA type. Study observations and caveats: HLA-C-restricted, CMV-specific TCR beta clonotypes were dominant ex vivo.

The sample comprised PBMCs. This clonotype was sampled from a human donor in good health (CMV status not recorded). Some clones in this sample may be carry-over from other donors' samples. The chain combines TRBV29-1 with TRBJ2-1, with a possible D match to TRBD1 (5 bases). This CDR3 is CSGSQDSYNEQFF. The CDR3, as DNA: TGCAGCGGATCACAGGACTCCTACAATGAGCAGTTCTTC.